This TCR beta chain stems from a study of blood T cell repertoires in COVID-19 (dated by TCRdb to the early 2020s). Background on the whole study: Collaborator samples came from the United States, Italy and Spain and covered acute and convalescent phases of COVID-19. The material from the prospective study consisted of cDNA or gDNA derived from T cells, B-cell-depleted T cells, or PBMCs. Subjects who had been exposed to COVID-19, were actively infected with it, or had recovered from it provided the deeply sampled blood TCRbeta repertoires that made up the dataset. The repertoires were released in a freely available public database meant as a resource for research on the immune response to SARS-CoV-2. Samples were obtained from the ongoing ImmuneRACE study (first 160 participants) and from over 1,000 subjects provided by 6 global collaborators. Sample metadata almost always included a de-identified subject ID, COVID-19 status, age in years and sex. Where available, HLA class I and class II types were obtained from metadata supplied by the sample provider rather than from assay-based typing.

The immunoSEQ Assay, a bias-controlled multiplex PCR, was used to amplify TCRbeta CDR3 regions from genomic DNA. The source study handled its data this way. The number of nucleated cells in each sample was estimated by amplification of reference gene primers within the assay. Sequence reads were collapsed and filtered to measure the absolute abundance of every unique TCRbeta CDR3 rearrangement. For each sample, productive Simpson clonality was calculated as the square root of Simpson's diversity index over productive rearrangements. TCRdb re-hosts the immuneACCESS table, in-frame sequences only. Its copies lack some clones; in the studies checked, an unresolved V gene accounts for under half of them, and the cause for the rest is not known. The D gene and trimming were derived from the DNA, and the V and J assignments and clone size from that table. This sample holds about 230,000 clones; around four fifths were observed only once. Under 3% of the sample is held by the ten biggest clonotypes.

From the germline V gene (reference sequence), CDR1 is LGHDT and CDR2 is YNNKEL. Reading from cysteine to phenylalanine, the CDR3 counts 14 amino acids. The sequence is cut down to CDR3 DNA, 42 bases in frame from base 1. Trimming takes 1 base off V and 3 bases off J; junction bases not matched to a gene: 2. Summary of the overall study and its limitations: The amount of clinical and demographic metadata varied by source and participant and was provided uncurated.

The collaborating institutions used their own protocols to collect whole blood in K2EDTA tubes. For TCRbeta analysis, collaborators shipped samples in one of three forms: frozen whole blood, isolated PBMCs, or DNA extracted from either of those sample types. As concerns this clone: There is no known antigen for this receptor. Qualities for individual bases were not recorded, and no much larger clone is one base off.

The material sequenced was peripheral blood. The source of this sequence is a woman aged 70 to 79 with active or convalescent COVID-19. The V and J genes are TRBV3-1 (or the pseudogene TRBV3-2) and TRBJ2-7, with 8 middle bases fitting TRBD1. The nucleotides read TGTGCCAGCAGCCAAGTAGGACAGGGCTACGAGCAGTACTTC. Translation gives CASSQVGQGYEQYF.